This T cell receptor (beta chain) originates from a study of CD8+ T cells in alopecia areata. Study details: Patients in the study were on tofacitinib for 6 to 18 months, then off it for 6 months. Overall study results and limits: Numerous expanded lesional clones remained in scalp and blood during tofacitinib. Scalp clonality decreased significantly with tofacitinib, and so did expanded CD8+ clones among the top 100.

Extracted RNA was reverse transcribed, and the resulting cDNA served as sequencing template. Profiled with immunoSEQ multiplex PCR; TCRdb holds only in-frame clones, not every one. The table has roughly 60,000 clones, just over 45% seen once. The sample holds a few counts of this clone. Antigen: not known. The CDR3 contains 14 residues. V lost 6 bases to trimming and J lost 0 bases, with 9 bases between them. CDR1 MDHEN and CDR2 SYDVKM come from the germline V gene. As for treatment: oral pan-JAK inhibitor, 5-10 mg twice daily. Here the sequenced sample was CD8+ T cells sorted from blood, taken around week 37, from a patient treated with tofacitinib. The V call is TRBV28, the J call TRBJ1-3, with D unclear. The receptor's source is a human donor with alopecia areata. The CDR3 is CASRPVSSGNTIYF. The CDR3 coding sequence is TGTGCCAGCAGGCCGGTGAGCTCTGGAAACACCATATATTTT.